A selection of T cell receptor beta chains follows, all from one sample in a study of vaccination effects on CD4 cells after COVID-19. These TCRs' antigens remain unknown. The data were produced by immunoSEQ multiplex PCR, yet TCRdb's version contains in-frame clones alone and is incomplete. The table records 25,000 to 35,000 clones, around 70% of them present only once. Specimen: CD4+ T cells from PBMCs cultured without peptide, collected after COVID-19 vaccination. These TCRs come from a human donor who received a COVID-19 vaccine. CDR3s include the opening cysteine and the closing phenylalanine or tryptophan. The D gene is left open where the match is weak. A row's size may be missing; if present it is once, few, many or a size class.

TGTGCCAGCAGCTTACTGGGCTACGAGCAGTACTTC	CASSLLGYEQYF	TRBJ2-7	.	TRBV7-2	.
TGCGCCAGCAGCTCGACAGGGTTACGTGGCTACACCTTC	CASSSTGLRGYTF	TRBJ1-2	TRBD1	TRBV5-1	few
TGTGCCAGCAGTTTATCAGCCGGGGTCGCGAACACCGGGGAGCTGTTTTTT	CASSLSAGVANTGELFF	TRBJ2-2	.	TRBV28	.
TGCGCCAGCAGCTCGGGACTCGGAAAGGGGGAGACCCAGTACTTC	CASSSGLGKGETQYF	TRBJ2-5	.	TRBV5-1	.
TGTGCCAGCAGTGAAGCCGGCAAAGGGTATGGCTACACCTTC	CASSEAGKGYGYTF	TRBJ1-2	.	TRBV6-1	few
TGCAGCGTGCAGGGGATCTATGGCTACACCTTC	CSVQGIYGYTF	TRBJ1-2	.	TRBV29-1	.
TGTGCCAGCTCACCGACGGAGAACTATGGCTACACCTTC	CASSPTENYGYTF	TRBJ1-2	.	TRBV18	.
TGTGCCACCGGACAGGGGAAGGATGGCTACACCTTC	CATGQGKDGYTF	TRBJ1-2	TRBD1	TRBV10-3	.
TGTGCCTCGCGAACTGGACAGAATAGCAATCAGCCCCAGCATTTT	CASRTGQNSNQPQHF	TRBJ1-5	.	TRBV10-3	few
TGTGCCAGCAGCTTGGATCACAGAATGAACACTGAAGCTTTCTTT	CASSLDHRMNTEAFF	TRBJ1-1	.	TRBV5-5	.
TGTGCCTGGAGTGTAGGTGCGCAAGCTTTCTTT	CAWSVGAQAFF	TRBJ1-1	.	TRBV30	.
TGCAGCGTCCAGGGGGCGGTGATCGGGGAGCTGTTTTTT	CSVQGAVIGELFF	TRBJ2-2	TRBD1	TRBV29-1	.
TGTGCCAGCAGCCTGGGGTCCAATGAGCAGTTCTTC	CASSLGSNEQFF	TRBJ2-1	.	TRBV3-1/TRBV3-2	.
TGTGCCAGCAGCTTAGTAGGGGGACACGGGATGAACACTGAAGCTTTCTTT	CASSLVGGHGMNTEAFF	TRBJ1-1	.	TRBV7-2	.
TGCGCCAGCAGCTTGGTATACCAAAGGAGCTCCTACAATGAGCAGTTCTTC	CASSLVYQRSSYNEQFF	TRBJ2-1	.	TRBV5-1	.
TGTGCCAGCAGTTTAGATGTGGGACAGGCGAACACCGGGGAGCTGTTTTTT	CASSLDVGQANTGELFF	TRBJ2-2	TRBD1	TRBV27	few
TGTGCCATCAGTAGCGGGAGACGAGGCACAGATACGCAGTATTTT	CAISSGRRGTDTQYF	TRBJ2-3	TRBD2	TRBV10-3	once
TGTGCCAACGGACAGATAGCTAACTATGGCTACACCTTC	CANGQIANYGYTF	TRBJ1-2	.	TRBV6-5	few
TGTGCCAGCAGCTTAAGCAGAAAAACTGAAGCTTTCTTT	CASSLSRKTEAFF	TRBJ1-1	.	TRBV11-1	.
TGTGCCTGGAGTCTTACCGATTACAATGAGCAGTTCTTC	CAWSLTDYNEQFF	TRBJ2-1	.	TRBV30	.
TGTGCCAGCTCACCCAGGGACGGACTATACAATGAGCAGTTCTTC	CASSPRDGLYNEQFF	TRBJ2-1	.	TRBV18	.
TGTGCCAGCAGCAGGGATGGCTACACCTTC	CASSRDGYTF	TRBJ1-2	.	TRBV2	.
TGTGCCAGCAGCCCGACCAGAGACAGGATGGACTATGGCTACACCTTC	CASSPTRDRMDYGYTF	TRBJ1-2	.	TRBV5-4	.
TGTGCCAGCGGCCGGACAGGGGGCTTCGAGCAGTACTTC	CASGRTGGFEQYF	TRBJ2-7	TRBD1	TRBV28	.
TGCGCCAGCAGCTTGGACAGATCCTACGAGCAGTACTTC	CASSLDRSYEQYF	TRBJ2-7	.	TRBV5-1	.
TGTGCCAGCAGCTTGGGGGGGCAGGGGGCTTATGGCTACACCTTC	CASSLGGQGAYGYTF	TRBJ1-2	TRBD1	TRBV5-4	.
TGTGCCAGCAGTCGGGGACAGACCTATGGCTACACCTTC	CASSRGQTYGYTF	TRBJ1-2	TRBD1	TRBV12-3/TRBV12-4	.
TGTGCCAGCAGCCAAGGTGGGAACTCTTATAGCAATCAGCCCCAGCATTTT	CASSQGGNSYSNQPQHF	TRBJ1-5	.	TRBV4-2	.
TGTGCCAGCAGCCGGGGGGTGGAACAAGAGACCCAGTACTTC	CASSRGVEQETQYF	TRBJ2-5	TRBD2	TRBV11-1	.
TGTGCCAGCAGCTTAAGGTACAGGGCTGAAGCTTTCTTT	CASSLRYRAEAFF	TRBJ1-1	.	TRBV5-6	.
TGTGCCAGCAGTGAAGGGCCCCACAGGTATAAGCAGTACTTC	CASSEGPHRYKQYF	TRBJ2-7	.	TRBV6-1	.
TGTGCCAGTAGTATAGAAACAGGGAGGAACTCACCCCTCCACTTT	CASSIETGRNSPLHF	TRBJ1-6	.	TRBV19	few
TGTGCCATCAGGGAGGGACAGTCCGCCTATGGCTACACCTTC	CAIREGQSAYGYTF	TRBJ1-2	TRBD1	TRBV10-3	.
TGTGCCAGTAGTAAGCCCGGGGACGGGGGCACTGAAGCTTTCTTT	CASSKPGDGGTEAFF	TRBJ1-1	.	TRBV19	.
TGCGCCAGCGCCCATGATAACACCGGGGAGCTGTTTTTT	CASAHDNTGELFF	TRBJ2-2	.	TRBV4-1	few
TGTGCCAGCAGTGAAGGCCCCAGGGCACCCCCCAACACTGAAGCTTTCTTT	CASSEGPRAPPNTEAFF	TRBJ1-1	.	TRBV6-1	.
TGTGCCAGCAGCCGCCAGCTCCAAGAGACCCAGTACTTC	CASSRQLQETQYF	TRBJ2-5	.	TRBV4-2	medium-sized
TGTGCCAGCAGCTCCCGACCCGATACGCAGTATTTT	CASSSRPDTQYF	TRBJ2-3	.	TRBV3-1/TRBV3-2	.
TGTGCCAGCAGTCCCTGGGGGCAGAACACCGGGGAGCTGTTTTTT	CASSPWGQNTGELFF	TRBJ2-2	.	TRBV6-2/TRBV6-3	.
TGTGCCAGCAGTTACAACAGGGTGGCCACTGAAGCTTTCTTT	CASSYNRVATEAFF	TRBJ1-1	.	TRBV6-2/TRBV6-3	.
TGTGCCAGCGCAGGGGCTTCCGGTGGAGATAACTATGGCTACACCTTC	CASAGASGGDNYGYTF	TRBJ1-2	.	TRBV18	.
TGTGCCAGCAGTTACCAACAGGGGGCGGATCAGCCCCAGCATTTT	CASSYQQGADQPQHF	TRBJ1-5	TRBD1	TRBV6-5	.
TGTGCCAGCAGTCCGGACCGGGACAGGGACGAAGCTCAGCCCCAGCATTTT	CASSPDRDRDEAQPQHF	TRBJ1-5	TRBD1	TRBV27	.
TGTGCCAGCAGCTTTCCCCGGGGGGGTGACACTGAAGCTTTCTTT	CASSFPRGGDTEAFF	TRBJ1-1	.	TRBV7-9	.
TGTGCCAGCAGTTTAGGCATCCCGAGCTCTGGAAACACCATATATTTT	CASSLGIPSSGNTIYF	TRBJ1-3	.	TRBV27	.
TGTGCCAGCAGCTTAGTCGACCATTTTGGAGGGGATGGCTACACCTTC	CASSLVDHFGGDGYTF	TRBJ1-2	.	TRBV7-8	few
TGTGCCAGCAGCGGACTAGCGAACACCGGGGAGCTGTTTTTT	CASSGLANTGELFF	TRBJ2-2	TRBD2	TRBV3-1/TRBV3-2	few
TGTGCCAGCAGCAAAAAAAATCCGACTAGCGGCAAAACCTACGAGCAGTACTTC	CASSKKNPTSGKTYEQYF	TRBJ2-7	.	TRBV21-1	.
TGTGCCAGCAGTCCCAGGGCGGGGAACACTGAAGCTTTCTTT	CASSPRAGNTEAFF	TRBJ1-1	.	TRBV6-5	.
TGTGCCAGCAGTTTGCAGCACCCTAGCACAGATACGCAGTATTTT	CASSLQHPSTDTQYF	TRBJ2-3	.	TRBV27	.
TGTGCCAGTAGTATCGTGATAGGGGACACCTCCCCCTATACGCAGTATTTT	CASSIVIGDTSPYTQYF	TRBJ2-3	.	TRBV19	.
TGTGCCAGCAGCCAAGATAACAGGGGAAACACTGAAGCTTTCTTT	CASSQDNRGNTEAFF	TRBJ1-1	TRBD1	TRBV3-1/TRBV3-2	.
TGTGCCAGCAGCCAAGATCTCACGACACGGGCGAACACCGGGGAGCTGTTTTTT	CASSQDLTTRANTGELFF	TRBJ2-2	.	TRBV3-1/TRBV3-2	.
TGTGCCAGCAGTGGCGGGACCTCGAGGCGCGAGCAGTACTTC	CASSGGTSRREQYF	TRBJ2-7	.	TRBV28	.
TGTGCCAGCAGCTCGTACGAGCAGTACTTC	CASSSYEQYF	TRBJ2-7	.	TRBV7-3	.